This entry features one T cell receptor beta chain sequence. The count of this clone is one. Its antigen is unknown. It has no much larger one-base neighbor in the sample; base qualities were not kept. CDR1 is given as KGHSH and CDR2 as LQKENI, both from the germline V gene. The CDR3 covers 15 residues, taking in both the cysteine and the phenylalanine. Only the CDR3 portion is preserved as DNA: 45 bases, with reading frame beginning at the first base. The V end gives up 3 bases and the J end 0 bases, leaving 3 bases in the junction not matched to a gene. This entry comes from a study of T cell changes during pregnancy in multiple sclerosis (dated 2019 in TCRdb). Study-level background: The study looked at changes in the T cell repertoire across pregnancy in women with multiple sclerosis.

The library came from the immunoSEQ multiplex PCR assay. The table comes from immuneACCESS by way of TCRdb, which keeps in-frame sequences with V and J called. Part of the clones is missing from these tables; in studies checked, under half for an unresolved V gene and the rest for unknown reasons. The table for this sample lists fewer than 60,000 clones; roughly 93% of them were counted only once. The ten largest clones represent 1% to 1.5% of the sample. This sample comprised peripheral blood, obtained in the second trimester of pregnancy. This TCR was sampled from a female donor with multiple sclerosis, enrolled in a pregnancy study. Recombination connected TRBV18 to TRBJ1-1, with 8 bases matching TRBD1. Here the CDR3 is given as CASSPGQAMNTEAFF. At the DNA level, the sequence is TGTGCCAGCTCACCGGGACAGGCCATGAACACTGAAGCTTTCTTT.